Listed below are T cell receptor beta chains from one sample, sequenced in a study of blood T cells in healthy people across ages. TCRdb itself ran the 5' RACE reads through MiXCR, one entry per CDR3 protein. Here the sample spans just under 550,000 distinct CDR3 sequences, around 24% being singletons. The same data also went into a second study, on T cells of mothers and their children.

The sample taken for sequencing was blood. The receptors were sampled from a boy aged 5-17 years in good health. CDR3s leave out the opening cysteine and the closing phenylalanine or tryptophan. D genes are given only for firm matches.

D gene: TRBD2
J gene: TRBJ2-3
V gene: TRBV7-9
CDR3 protein: ASSGGGTSGGPDTQY

D gene: .
J gene: TRBJ1-2
V gene: TRBV24-1
CDR3 protein: ATSEWVDYGYT

D gene: .
J gene: TRBJ2-3
V gene: TRBV6-6
CDR3 protein: ASSWTGPDTQY

D gene: .
J gene: TRBJ2-5
V gene: TRBV7-9
CDR3 protein: ASSSLFQGETQY

D gene: .
J gene: TRBJ1-4
V gene: TRBV6-5
CDR3 protein: ASSYPTRPNEKLF

D gene: .
J gene: TRBJ2-1
V gene: TRBV20-1
CDR3 protein: SASGYNEQF

D gene: .
J gene: .
V gene: TRBV7-9
CDR3 protein: ASSQGSLTVNEQF

D gene: TRBD1
J gene: TRBJ2-7
V gene: TRBV6-2/TRBV6-3
CDR3 protein: ASSYRTGGDYEQY

D gene: .
J gene: TRBJ2-5
V gene: TRBV7-2
CDR3 protein: ARSATGAQETQY

D gene: .
J gene: TRBJ1-2
V gene: TRBV18
CDR3 protein: ASSRGSNYGYT

D gene: .
J gene: TRBJ1-3
V gene: TRBV7-2
CDR3 protein: ASSLALTGQGNTIY

D gene: TRBD2
J gene: TRBJ2-1
V gene: TRBV19
CDR3 protein: ASSMRGATYNEQF

D gene: .
J gene: TRBJ1-2
V gene: TRBV20-1
CDR3 protein: IARGGAHGYT

D gene: TRBD2
J gene: TRBJ2-7
V gene: TRBV15
CDR3 protein: ATSKLAGDYEQY

D gene: .
J gene: TRBJ1-1
V gene: TRBV29-1
CDR3 protein: SASQGNTEAF

D gene: TRBD1
J gene: TRBJ1-4
V gene: TRBV4-3
CDR3 protein: ASSPGDRSEKLF

D gene: TRBD2
J gene: TRBJ2-1
V gene: TRBV7-7
CDR3 protein: ASSSGQALSGSNEQF